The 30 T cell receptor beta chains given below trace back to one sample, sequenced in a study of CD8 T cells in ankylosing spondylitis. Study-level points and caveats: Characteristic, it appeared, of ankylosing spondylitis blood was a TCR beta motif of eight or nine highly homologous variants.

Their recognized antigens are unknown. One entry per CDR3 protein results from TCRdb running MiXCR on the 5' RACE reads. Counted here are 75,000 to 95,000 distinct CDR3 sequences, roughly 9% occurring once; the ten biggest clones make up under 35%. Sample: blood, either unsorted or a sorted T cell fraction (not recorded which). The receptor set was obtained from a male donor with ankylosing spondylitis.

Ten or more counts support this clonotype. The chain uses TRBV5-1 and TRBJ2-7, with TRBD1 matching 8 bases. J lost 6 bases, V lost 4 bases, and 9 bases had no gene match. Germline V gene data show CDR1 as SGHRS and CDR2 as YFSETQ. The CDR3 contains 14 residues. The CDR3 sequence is CASSTWTGTVEQYF. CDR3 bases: TGCGCCAGCAGCACCTGGACAGGGACGGTCGAGCAGTACTTC.

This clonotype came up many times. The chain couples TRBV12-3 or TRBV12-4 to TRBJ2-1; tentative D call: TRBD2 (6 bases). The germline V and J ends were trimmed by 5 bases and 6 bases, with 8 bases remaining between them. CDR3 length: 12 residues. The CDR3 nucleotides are TGTGCCAGCAGTCCGACTAGCAATGAGCAGTTCTTC. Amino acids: CASSPTSNEQFF.

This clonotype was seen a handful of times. CDR3 region: CASSPRDVPVYEQYV. The CDR3 coding sequence is TGTGCCAGCTCACCACGCGACGTCCCTGTCTACGAGCAGTACGTC. The chain uses TRBV18 and TRBJ2-7; D not resolved. CDR1 KGHSH and CDR2 LQKENI come from the germline V gene. Trimming left V 1 base short and J 3 bases short, with 13 bases between. The CDR3 is 15 residues long.

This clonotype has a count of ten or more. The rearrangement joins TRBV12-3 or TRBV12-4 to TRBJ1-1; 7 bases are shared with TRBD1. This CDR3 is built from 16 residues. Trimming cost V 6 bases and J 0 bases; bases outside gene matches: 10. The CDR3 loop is CASRSDDGTVNTEAFF. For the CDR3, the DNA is TGTGCCAGCAGATCCGACGACGGGACAGTGAACACTGAAGCTTTCTTT.

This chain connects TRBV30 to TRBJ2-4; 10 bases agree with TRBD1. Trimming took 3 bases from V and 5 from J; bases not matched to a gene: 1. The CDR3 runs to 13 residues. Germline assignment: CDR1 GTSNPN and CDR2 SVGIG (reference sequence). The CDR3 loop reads CAWRGTGENIQYF. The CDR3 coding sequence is TGTGCCTGGAGGGGGACAGGGGAAAACATTCAGTACTTC.

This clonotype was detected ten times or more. The CDR3 sequence: CASSRGGSSYEQYV. The CDR3 DNA reads TGTGCCAGCTCGCGAGGGGGTAGCTCCTACGAGCAGTACGTC. The chain links TRBV5-6 to TRBJ2-7, with D possibly TRBD1 on 6 matching bases. V lost 7 bases and J lost 0, with 14 bases in between. CDR1 is SGHDT and CDR2 is YYEEEE in the germline V gene. There are 14 residues in the CDR3.

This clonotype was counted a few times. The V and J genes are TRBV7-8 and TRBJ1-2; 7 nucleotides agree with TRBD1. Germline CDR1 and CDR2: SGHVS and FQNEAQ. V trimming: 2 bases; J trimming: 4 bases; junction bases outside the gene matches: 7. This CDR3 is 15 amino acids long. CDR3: CASSLTGDVSYGYTF. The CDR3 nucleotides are TGTGCCAGCAGCTTAACAGGGGACGTGAGCTATGGCTACACCTTC.

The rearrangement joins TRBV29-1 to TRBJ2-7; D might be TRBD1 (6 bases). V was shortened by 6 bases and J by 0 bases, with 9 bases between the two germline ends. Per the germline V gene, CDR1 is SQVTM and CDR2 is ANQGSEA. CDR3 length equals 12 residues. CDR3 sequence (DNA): TGCAGCGTCAAGGACAGCTCCTACGAGCAGTACTTC. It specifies CSVKDSSYEQYF.

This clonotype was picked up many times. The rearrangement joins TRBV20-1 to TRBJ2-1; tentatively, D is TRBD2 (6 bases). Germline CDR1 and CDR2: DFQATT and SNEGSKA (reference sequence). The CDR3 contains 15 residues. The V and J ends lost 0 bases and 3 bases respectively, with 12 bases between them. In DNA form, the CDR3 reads TGCAGTGCTAGAGATAGCGGCGGGGTCTACAATGAGCAGTTCTTC. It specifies CSARDSGGVYNEQFF.

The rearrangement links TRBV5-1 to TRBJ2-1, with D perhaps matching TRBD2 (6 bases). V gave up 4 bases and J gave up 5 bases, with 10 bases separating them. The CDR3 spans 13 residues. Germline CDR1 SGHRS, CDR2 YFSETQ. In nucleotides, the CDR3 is TGCGCCAGCAGCCTGACTAGTCACAATGAGCAGTTCTTC. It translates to CASSLTSHNEQFF.

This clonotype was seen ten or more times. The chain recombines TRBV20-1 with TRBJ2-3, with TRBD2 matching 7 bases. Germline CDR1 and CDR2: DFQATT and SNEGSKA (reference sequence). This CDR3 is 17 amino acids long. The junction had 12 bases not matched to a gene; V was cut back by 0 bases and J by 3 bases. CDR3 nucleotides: TGCAGTGCTAGAGATCTATGGCTGCGGGAGAGGACAGATACGCAGTATTTT. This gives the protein CSARDLWLRERTDTQYF.

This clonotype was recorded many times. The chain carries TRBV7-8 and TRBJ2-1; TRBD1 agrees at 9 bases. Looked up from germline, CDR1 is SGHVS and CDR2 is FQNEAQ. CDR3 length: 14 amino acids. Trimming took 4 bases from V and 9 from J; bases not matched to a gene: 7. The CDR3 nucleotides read TGTGCCAGCAGCTCCGGGACAGGGTCCGGTGAGCAGTTCTTC. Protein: CASSSGTGSGEQFF.

CDR3 amino acids: CASSQDLLFSYNEQFF. DNA for the CDR3: TGTGCCAGCAGCCAAGACCTACTTTTCTCCTACAATGAGCAGTTCTTC. This sequence joins TRBV3-1 and TRBJ2-1; D gene unclear. Germline V lookup: CDR1 LGHDT, CDR2 YNNKEL (reference sequence). V dropped 0 bases and J dropped 0 bases, with 9 bases sitting between them. The CDR3 runs to 16 residues.

The CDR3 reads CASSSGTQEAGELFF. DNA for the CDR3: TGTGCCAGCAGTTCCGGGACCCAAGAGGCCGGGGAGCTGTTTTTT. This chain links TRBV12-3 or TRBV12-4 with TRBJ2-2; TRBD1 or TRBD2 may be the D gene (5 bases each). V was trimmed by 4 bases and J by 6 bases, leaving 15 bases between them. This CDR3 has 15 amino acids.

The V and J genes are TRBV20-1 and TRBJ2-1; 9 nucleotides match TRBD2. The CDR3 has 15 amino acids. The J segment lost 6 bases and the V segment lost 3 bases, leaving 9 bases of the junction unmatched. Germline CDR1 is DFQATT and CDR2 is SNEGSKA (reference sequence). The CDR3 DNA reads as TGCAGTGCTAGTTGGGGGCGGGAGGGAATCAATGAGCAGTTCTTC. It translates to CSASWGREGINEQFF.

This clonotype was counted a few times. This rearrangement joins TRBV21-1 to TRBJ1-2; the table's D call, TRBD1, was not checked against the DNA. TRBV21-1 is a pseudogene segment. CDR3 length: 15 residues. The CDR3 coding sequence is TGTGCCAGCAGCAAGGCCCCAGGGAGATACTATGGCTACACCTTC. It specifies CASSKAPGRYYGYTF.

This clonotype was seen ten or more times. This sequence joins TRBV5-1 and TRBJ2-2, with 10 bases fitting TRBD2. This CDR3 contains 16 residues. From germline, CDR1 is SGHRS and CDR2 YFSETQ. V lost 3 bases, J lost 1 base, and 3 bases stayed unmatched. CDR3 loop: CASSSSGSLNTGELFF. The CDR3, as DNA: TGCGCCAGCAGCTCTAGCGGGAGTTTGAACACCGGGGAGCTGTTTTTT.

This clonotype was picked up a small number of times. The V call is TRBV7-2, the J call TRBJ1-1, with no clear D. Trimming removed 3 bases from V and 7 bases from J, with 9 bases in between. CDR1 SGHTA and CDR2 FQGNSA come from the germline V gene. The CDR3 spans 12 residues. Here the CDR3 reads CASSLTPGEAFF. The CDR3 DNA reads TGTGCCAGCAGCTTGACCCCGGGTGAAGCTTTCTTT. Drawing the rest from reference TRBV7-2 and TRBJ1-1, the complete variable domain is GAGVSQSPSNKVTEKGKDVELRCDPISGHTALYWYRQSLGQGLEFLIYFQGNSAPDKSGLPSDRFSAERTGGSVSTLTIQRTQQEDSAVYLCASSLTPGEAFFGQGTRLTVV.

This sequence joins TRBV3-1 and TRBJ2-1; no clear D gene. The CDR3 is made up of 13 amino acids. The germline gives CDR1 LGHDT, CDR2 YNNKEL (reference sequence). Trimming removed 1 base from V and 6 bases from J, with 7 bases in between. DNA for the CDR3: TGTGCCAGCAGCCAAGTCGCCTTCAATGAGCAGTTCTTC. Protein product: CASSQVAFNEQFF.

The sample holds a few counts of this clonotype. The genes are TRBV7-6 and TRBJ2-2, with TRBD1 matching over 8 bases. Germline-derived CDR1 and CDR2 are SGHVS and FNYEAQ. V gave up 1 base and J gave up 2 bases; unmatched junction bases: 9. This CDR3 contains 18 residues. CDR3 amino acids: CASSLEARGRLNTGELFF. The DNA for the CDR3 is TGTGCCAGCAGCTTAGAGGCCAGGGGGCGGCTCAACACCGGGGAGCTGTTTTTT. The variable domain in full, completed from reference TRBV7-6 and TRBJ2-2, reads GAGVSQSPRYKVTKRGQDVALRCDPISGHVSLYWYRQALGQGPEFLTYFNYEAQQDKSGLPNDRFSAERPEGSISTLTIQRTEQRDSAMYRCASSLEARGRLNTGELFFGEGSRLTVL.

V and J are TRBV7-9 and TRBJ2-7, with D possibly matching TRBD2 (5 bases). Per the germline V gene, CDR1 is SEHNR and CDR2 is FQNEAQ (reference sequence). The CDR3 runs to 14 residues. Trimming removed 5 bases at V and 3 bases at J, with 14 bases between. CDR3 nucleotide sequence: TGTGCCAGCAGCCGAGAGCGGAACCTCTACGAGCAGTACGTC. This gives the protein CASSRERNLYEQYV.

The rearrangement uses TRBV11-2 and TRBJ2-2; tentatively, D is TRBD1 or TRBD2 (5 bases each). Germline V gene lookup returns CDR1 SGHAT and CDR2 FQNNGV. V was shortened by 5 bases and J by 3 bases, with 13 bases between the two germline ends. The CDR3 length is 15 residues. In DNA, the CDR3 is TGTGCCAGCAGCCTCGGGGCAGAATACACCGGGGAGCTGTTTTTT. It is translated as CASSLGAEYTGELFF.

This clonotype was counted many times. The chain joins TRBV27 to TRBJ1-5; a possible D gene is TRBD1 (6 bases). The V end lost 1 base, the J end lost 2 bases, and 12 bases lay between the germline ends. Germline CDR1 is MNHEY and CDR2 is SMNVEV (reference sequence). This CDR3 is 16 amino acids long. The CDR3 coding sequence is TGTGCCAGCAGTTTATTTGCGGGGGCGGGCAATCAGCCCCAGCATTTT. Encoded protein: CASSLFAGAGNQPQHF.

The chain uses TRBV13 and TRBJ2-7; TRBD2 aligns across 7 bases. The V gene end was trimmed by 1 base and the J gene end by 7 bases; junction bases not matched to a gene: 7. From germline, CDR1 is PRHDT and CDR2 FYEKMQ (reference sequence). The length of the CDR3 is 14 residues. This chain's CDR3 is CASSLEGGPAEQYV. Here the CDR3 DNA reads TGTGCCAGCAGCTTAGAGGGAGGGCCTGCGGAGCAGTACGTC.

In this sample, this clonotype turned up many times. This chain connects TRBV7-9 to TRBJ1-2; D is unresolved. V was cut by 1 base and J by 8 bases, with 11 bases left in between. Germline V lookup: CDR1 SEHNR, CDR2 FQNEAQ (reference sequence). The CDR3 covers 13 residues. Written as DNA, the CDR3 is TGTGCCAGCAGCTTAGGTATACTTGGAGGCTACACCTTC. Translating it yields CASSLGILGGYTF.

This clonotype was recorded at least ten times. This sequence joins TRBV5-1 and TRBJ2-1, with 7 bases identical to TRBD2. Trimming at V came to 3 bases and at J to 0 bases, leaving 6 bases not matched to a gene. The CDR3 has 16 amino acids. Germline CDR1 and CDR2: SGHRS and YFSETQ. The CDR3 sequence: CASSSGGKSSYNEQFF. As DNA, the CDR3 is TGCGCCAGCAGCTCCGGGGGGAAGAGCTCCTACAATGAGCAGTTCTTC.

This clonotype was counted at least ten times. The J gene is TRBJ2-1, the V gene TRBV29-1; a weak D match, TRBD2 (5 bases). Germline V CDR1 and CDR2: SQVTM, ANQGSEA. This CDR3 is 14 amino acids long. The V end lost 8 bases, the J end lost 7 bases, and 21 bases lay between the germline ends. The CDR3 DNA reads TGCAGCCTACGGGGTAGTGCCCGTGGGAATGAGCAGTTCTTC. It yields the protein CSLRGSARGNEQFF.

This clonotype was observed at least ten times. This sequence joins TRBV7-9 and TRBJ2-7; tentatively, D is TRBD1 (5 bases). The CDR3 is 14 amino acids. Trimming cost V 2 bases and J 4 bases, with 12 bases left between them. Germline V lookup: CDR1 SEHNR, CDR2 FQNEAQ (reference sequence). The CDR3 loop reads CASSLYSREYEQYF. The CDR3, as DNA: TGTGCCAGCAGCTTATACAGCAGGGAATACGAGCAGTACTTC.

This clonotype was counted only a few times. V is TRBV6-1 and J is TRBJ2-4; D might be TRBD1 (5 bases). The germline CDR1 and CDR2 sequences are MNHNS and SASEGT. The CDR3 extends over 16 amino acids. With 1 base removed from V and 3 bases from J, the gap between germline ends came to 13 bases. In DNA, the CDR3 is TGTGCCAGCAGTGAAGAAAACAGAAGGGGCAAAAACATTCAGTACTTC. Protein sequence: CASSEENRRGKNIQYF.

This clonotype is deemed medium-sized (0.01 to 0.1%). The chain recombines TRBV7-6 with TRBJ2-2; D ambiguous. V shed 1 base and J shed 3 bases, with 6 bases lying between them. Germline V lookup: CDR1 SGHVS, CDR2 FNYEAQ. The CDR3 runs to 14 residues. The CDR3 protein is CASSLVGDTGELFF. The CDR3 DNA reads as TGTGCCAGCAGCTTAGTTGGGGACACCGGGGAGCTGTTTTTT.